The source of this T cell receptor beta chain is a study of CD8 T cells in Susac syndrome. This CDR3 is built from 14 residues. Per germline, CDR1 DFQATT and CDR2 SNEGSKA (reference sequence). Germline trimming cut 5 bases from V and 0 bases from J; bases unmatched to any gene: 7. After extraction with the RNeasy kit, about 0.45 to 1 ug of the RNA was reverse transcribed using random hexamers. The authors amplified TCR beta CDR3 across 54 Vbeta and 13 Jbeta using immunoSEQ multiplex PCR. From the immunoSEQ multiplex PCR reads, TCRdb called clonotypes with MiXCR, one entry per CDR3 protein. Seen here are about 200,000 distinct CDR3 sequences, about 90% observed once, and the top ten hold less than 0.15%.

This chain uses TRBV20-1 with TRBJ2-7; 7 bases line up with TRBD2. This sequence originates from a human donor with multiple sclerosis. Sequencing used CD8+ T cells from PBMCs. The CDR3 sequence is CSALTSVSSYEQYF. As DNA, the CDR3 is TGCAGTGCTTTAACTAGCGTTAGCTCCTACGAGCAGTACTTC.